This T cell receptor (beta chain) stems from a study of monozygotic twins with cystic fibrosis. The CDR3 extends over 12 amino acids. Per the germline V gene, CDR1 is SEHNR and CDR2 is FQNEAQ (reference sequence). Trimming removed 5 bases from V and 3 bases from J, with 8 bases in between. This clone was found once. The data were produced by immunoSEQ multiplex PCR, yet TCRdb's version contains in-frame clones alone and is incomplete. Here the sample spans around 30,000 clones, around 96% being singletons. The sequencing sample was made of blood. The chain carries TRBV7-9 and TRBJ2-7; no definite D call. The clonotype originates from a girl aged 2 to 9 with cystic fibrosis. CDR3 in amino acids: CASSPGRYEQYF. DNA for the CDR3: TGTGCCAGCAGCCCCGGACGCTACGAGCAGTACTTC.